Reported below is one T cell receptor beta chain. The data derive from a study of T cell responses to AZD1222 COVID-19 vaccine. Some clones are missing from TCRdb's copy, which holds only in-frame ones; the method was immunoSEQ multiplex PCR. The sample has approximately 150,000 clones, around nine tenths seen once. CDR3 length equals 14 residues. The J segment lost 6 bases and the V segment lost 4 bases, leaving 4 bases of the junction unmatched. CDR1 SGHRS and CDR2 YFSETQ come from the germline V gene. This chain joins TRBV5-1 and TRBJ2-1; 10 positions agree with TRBD2. Here the sequenced sample was peripheral blood, taken on day 0 of AZD1222 vaccination. The clonotype comes from an adult in good health. CDR3 loop: CASSRTSGVNEQFF. The CDR3 coding sequence is TGCGCCAGCAGCCGGACTAGCGGAGTCAATGAGCAGTTCTTC.